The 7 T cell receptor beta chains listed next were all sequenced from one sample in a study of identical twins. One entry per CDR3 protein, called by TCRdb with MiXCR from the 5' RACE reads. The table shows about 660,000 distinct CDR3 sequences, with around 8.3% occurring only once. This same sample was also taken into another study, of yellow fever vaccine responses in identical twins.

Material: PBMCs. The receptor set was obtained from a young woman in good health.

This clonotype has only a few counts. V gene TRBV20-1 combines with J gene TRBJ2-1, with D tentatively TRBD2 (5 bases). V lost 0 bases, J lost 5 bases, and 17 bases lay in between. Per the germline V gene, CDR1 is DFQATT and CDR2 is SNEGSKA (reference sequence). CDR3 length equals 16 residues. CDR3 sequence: CSARDLRAELNNEQFF. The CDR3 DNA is TGCAGTGCTAGAGATCTACGAGCGGAGCTCAACAATGAGCAGTTCTTC.

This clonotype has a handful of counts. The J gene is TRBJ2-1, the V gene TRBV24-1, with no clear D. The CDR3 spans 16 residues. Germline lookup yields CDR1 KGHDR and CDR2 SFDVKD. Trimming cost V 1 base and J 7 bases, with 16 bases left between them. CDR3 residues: CATSDLDLPSWNEQFF. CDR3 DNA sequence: TGTGCCACCAGTGATTTAGACTTACCTTCCTGGAATGAGCAGTTCTTC.

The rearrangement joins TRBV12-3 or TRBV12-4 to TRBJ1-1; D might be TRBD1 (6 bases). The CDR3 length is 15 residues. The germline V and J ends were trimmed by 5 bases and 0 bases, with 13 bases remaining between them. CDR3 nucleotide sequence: TGTGCCAGCAGTGTTGGACAGACCATGAACACTGAAGCTTTCTTT. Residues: CASSVGQTMNTEAFF.

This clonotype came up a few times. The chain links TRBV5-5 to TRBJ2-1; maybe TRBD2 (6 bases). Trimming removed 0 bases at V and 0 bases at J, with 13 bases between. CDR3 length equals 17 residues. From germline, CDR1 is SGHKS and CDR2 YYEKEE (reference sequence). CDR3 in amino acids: CASSLGVAASSYNEQFF. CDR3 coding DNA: TGTGCCAGCAGCTTGGGGGTAGCGGCCAGCTCCTACAATGAGCAGTTCTTC.

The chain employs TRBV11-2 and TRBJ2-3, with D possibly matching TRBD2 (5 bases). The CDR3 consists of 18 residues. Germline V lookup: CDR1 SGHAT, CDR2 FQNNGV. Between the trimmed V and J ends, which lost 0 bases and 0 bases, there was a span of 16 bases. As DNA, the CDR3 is TGTGCCAGCAGCTTAGATGTAAGGAGACTAACTAGCACAGATACGCAGTATTTT. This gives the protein CASSLDVRRLTSTDTQYF.

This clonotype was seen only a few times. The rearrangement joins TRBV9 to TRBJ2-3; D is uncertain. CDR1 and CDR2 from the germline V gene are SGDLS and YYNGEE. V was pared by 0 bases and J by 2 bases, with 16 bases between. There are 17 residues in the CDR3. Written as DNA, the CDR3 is TGTGCCAGCAGCGTAGATCCTCGGACCAAAAACACAGATACGCAGTATTTT. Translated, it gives CASSVDPRTKNTDTQYF.

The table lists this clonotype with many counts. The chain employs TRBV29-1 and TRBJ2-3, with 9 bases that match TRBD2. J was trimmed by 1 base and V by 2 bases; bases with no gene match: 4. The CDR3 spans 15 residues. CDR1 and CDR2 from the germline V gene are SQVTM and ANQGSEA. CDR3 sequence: CSVERASGGTDTQYF. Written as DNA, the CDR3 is TGCAGCGTTGAAAGGGCTAGCGGGGGCACAGATACGCAGTATTTT.